This is a list of T cell receptor beta chains from one sample in a study of response to subunit inactivated influenza vaccine. MiXCR, run by TCRdb on the RT-PCR reads, gives a single entry per CDR3 protein. The repertoire holds under 850,000 distinct CDR3 sequences, with approximately 17% as singletons. Source: PBMCs from blood, taken 5 days after vaccination. These receptors were obtained from a man between 45 and 60 years old who received an inactivated influenza vaccine. Each CDR3 is given with its conserved first and last residue. Fields, in order: V gene, D gene, J gene, clone size, CDR3 DNA, CDR3 protein. A D gene is named only where the DNA matches it firmly. Not all rows give a size; the values are once, few, many and, for expanded clones, a class.

TRBV27	.	TRBJ1-6	.	TGTGCCAGCAGCCCCTTGGCTTACAGGGATGGTTTCTATAATTCACCCCTCCACTTT	CASSPLAYRDGFYNSPLHF
TRBV6-5	.	TRBJ2-1	.	TGTGCCAGCAGTTCGCCTTATAGGGGTGGCAATGAGCAGTTCTTC	CASSSPYRGGNEQFF
TRBV20-1	TRBD1	TRBJ2-7	.	TGCAGTGCTAGACCTTCAGGGGGCAAGAGCTCCTACGAGCAGTACTTC	CSARPSGGKSSYEQYF
TRBV12-3/TRBV12-4	TRBD1	TRBJ2-2	few	TGTGCCAGCAGTTTGAGGGGACAGTATTCCGGGGAGCTGTTTTTT	CASSLRGQYSGELFF
TRBV20-1	TRBD1	TRBJ2-3	once	TGCAGTGCTAGTGGACAGGGGCATACAGATACGCAGTATTTT	CSASGQGHTDTQYF
TRBV5-1	.	TRBJ2-5	many	TGCGCCAGCAGCCCGGACGGACTATCTCAAGAGACCCAGTACTTC	CASSPDGLSQETQYF
TRBV6-5	.	TRBJ1-1	.	TGTGCCAGCAGTTACGTGGTACGAGACACTGAAGCTTTCTTT	CASSYVVRDTEAFF
TRBV12-3/TRBV12-4	.	TRBJ2-3	.	TGTGCCAGCAGTGCAGCCGGGACATGGACAGATACGCAGTATTTT	CASSAAGTWTDTQYF
TRBV12-3/TRBV12-4	TRBD1	TRBJ1-3	.	TGTGCCAGCAGTTATGGACAGGGGGCCTCTGGAAACACCATATATTTT	CASSYGQGASGNTIYF
TRBV20-1	.	TRBJ2-7	many	TGCAGTGCTAGAGACCAGGGGAGCTCCTACGAGCAGTACTTC	CSARDQGSSYEQYF
TRBV10-3	TRBD1	TRBJ1-2	few	TGTGCCACCCGGGACAGAGCAGCGGAAGGCTACACCTTC	CATRDRAAEGYTF
TRBV7-2	.	TRBJ1-2	few	TGTGCCAGCAGACTTAGTCTGGGGGAGGACTACACCTTC	CASRLSLGEDYTF
TRBV4-1	TRBD1	TRBJ2-7	.	TGCGCCAGCAGCCCGACAGGGGCTATATACGAGCAGTACTTC	CASSPTGAIYEQYF
TRBV24-1	.	TRBJ2-3	.	TGTGCCACCAGTGACCCCGGGTGGGGAGTAAGTAGCACAGATACGCAGTATTTT	CATSDPGWGVSSTDTQYF
TRBV20-1	.	TRBJ2-4	.	TGCAGTGCTAGAAGGGCTCTGGCCAAAAACATTCAGTACTTC	CSARRALAKNIQYF
TRBV9	.	TRBJ2-7	.	TGTGCCAGCACCCCCGGAGAGAATACCTACGAGCAGTACTTC	CASTPGENTYEQYF
TRBV7-3	.	TRBJ2-7	.	TGTGCCAGCAGCTTAGTCTCATGGAGACTAGTATTCTACGAGCAGTACTTC	CASSLVSWRLVFYEQYF